The rows below give T cell receptor beta chains drawn from one sample of a study of OX40 agonist ivuxolimab in advanced cancers. The repertoire was sequenced with immunoSEQ multiplex PCR; TCRdb's copy has only in-frame clones and lacks some. The table lists 8,000 to 13,000 clones, 70% to 85% of them singletons. The input for sequencing was CD4+ or CD8+ T cells sorted from blood, taken in a trial of the OX40 agonist ivuxolimab. Source of these receptors: an adult with an advanced solid tumor such as melanoma, head and neck, liver or kidney cancer. Both conserved end residues are part of each CDR3. D genes are given only for firm matches. Rows may omit the clone size; those that give it use once, few, many or a size class.

>TRBV10-3|TRBJ1-1|-|-
TGTGCCATCACCGTACAGCTGAACACTGAAGCTTTCTTT
CAITVQLNTEAFF
>TRBV19|TRBJ2-7|-|TRBD2
TGTGCCAGTAGTTGGACTAGCGGGTCCTACGAGCAGTACTTC
CASSWTSGSYEQYF
>TRBV10-3|TRBJ1-1|-|-
TGTGCCATCAGCCCTGGGTTATTCACTGAAGCTTTCTTT
CAISPGLFTEAFF
>TRBV11-2|TRBJ2-1|-|TRBD2
TGTGCCAGCAGCTTACTGGGAGCGGGAGTGGGATACAATGAGCAGTTCTTC
CASSLLGAGVGYNEQFF
>TRBV9|TRBJ2-3|-|-
TGTGCCAGCAGCGTATTGGGGGGGCCGTGGGCGGAAGATACGCAGTATTTT
CASSVLGGPWAEDTQYF
>TRBV2|TRBJ2-3|-|TRBD2
TGTGCCAGCAGCGGGGGGGGCAGGACGCCCTTCACAGATACGCAGTATTTT
CASSGGGRTPFTDTQYF
>TRBV5-5|TRBJ1-4|-|-
TGTGCCAGCAGCCCTACGGACGGACGTGAAAAACTGTTTTTT
CASSPTDGREKLFF
>TRBV7-3|TRBJ2-3|-|TRBD2
TGTGCCAGCAGCTTAGGGGGGACTAGCGGGGCCCTCACAGATACGCAGTATTTT
CASSLGGTSGALTDTQYF
>TRBV13|TRBJ2-1|-|TRBD2
TGTGCCATAGGAGCGGGGGGATCATACAATGAGCAGTTCTTC
CAIGAGGSYNEQFF
>TRBV28|TRBJ2-1|few|-
TGTGCCAGCAGGCTTCCGGGGGTCAATGAGCAGTTCTTC
CASRLPGVNEQFF
>TRBV4-1|TRBJ2-5|-|-
TGCGCCAGCAGCCAAGTCGAGGACCAAGAGACCCAGTACTTC
CASSQVEDQETQYF
>TRBV7-9|TRBJ2-2|-|TRBD1
TGTGCCAGCAGCCTTGTGGCCGGGACAGGGGATCCCGGGGAGCTGTTTTTT
CASSLVAGTGDPGELFF
>TRBV7-9|TRBJ2-7|-|TRBD2
TGTGCCAGCAGCTTAGTTGTTTCCCTAGCGGGGAGGAGCTCCTACGAGCAGTACTTC
CASSLVVSLAGRSSYEQYF
>TRBV6-4|TRBJ2-6|-|-
TGTGCCAGCAGTGACTCGGGGCGCTCTGGGGCCAACGTCCTGACTTTC
CASSDSGRSGANVLTF
>TRBV7-9|TRBJ2-5|-|TRBD1
TGTGCCAGCAGCTTAGGGGGGGACAGGTTTGGGACCCAGTACTTC
CASSLGGDRFGTQYF
>TRBV7-3|TRBJ2-1|-|-
TGTGCCAGCAGCCAAGTAGCGTATAGCTCCTACAATGAGCAGTTCTTC
CASSQVAYSSYNEQFF
>TRBV6-5|TRBJ1-5|-|-
TGTGCCAGCAGTTACGCCGGGGGTGGCAATCAGCCCCAGCATTTT
CASSYAGGGNQPQHF
>TRBV9|TRBJ2-7|-|TRBD2
TGTGCCAGCAGCGTAGGGGGTAGCGGGATGCACGAGCAGTACTTC
CASSVGGSGMHEQYF
>TRBV7-3|TRBJ1-1|-|-
TGTGCCAGCAGCTTTGGGACGGACACTGAAGCTTTCTTT
CASSFGTDTEAFF
>TRBV14|TRBJ2-3|-|TRBD1
TGTGCCAGCAGCCAAGCACAGGGGGGAGATACGCAGTATTTT
CASSQAQGGDTQYF
>TRBV27|TRBJ2-3|-|-
TGTGCCAGCAGTTTAAGGGGCACGACAGATACGCAGTATTTT
CASSLRGTTDTQYF
>TRBV25-1|TRBJ2-7|medium-sized|-
TGTGCCAGCAGTGAAACTGGAGGGCACCAAAACGAGCAGTACTTC
CASSETGGHQNEQYF
>TRBV7-9|TRBJ1-3|-|-
TGTGCCCACGAGGAGTTGACTGGAAACACCATATATTTT
CAHEELTGNTIYF
>TRBV9|TRBJ2-2|-|TRBD2
TGTGCCAGCAGCCCTAGCGGGGCGAACACCGGGGAGCTGTTTTTT
CASSPSGANTGELFF
>TRBV7-6|TRBJ2-1|-|TRBD2
TGTGCCAGCAGCTTATTGGCGGGAGGGACCTACAATGAGCAGTTCTTC
CASSLLAGGTYNEQFF
>TRBV5-1|TRBJ1-5|-|-
TGCGCCAGCAGCTTGGGGGCAGGGGATACTCAGCCCCAGCATTTT
CASSLGAGDTQPQHF
>TRBV6-5|TRBJ1-6|-|-
TGTGCCAGCAGTTCCGGGGCCGTTCGACCCCTCCACTTT
CASSSGAVRPLHF
>TRBV4-1|TRBJ2-7|-|TRBD2
TGCGCCAGCAGCCAAGAACCCCCGGGAGGGGTTAATAGTTGCGAGCAGTACTTC
CASSQEPPGGVNSCEQYF
>TRBV5-1|TRBJ2-5|-|-
TGCGCCAGCAGCTTGGAAGGCAACCAAGAGACCCAGTACTTC
CASSLEGNQETQYF
>TRBV10-2|TRBJ1-5|-|-
TGCGCCAGCAGTGGACACGGGGTCAATCAGCCCCAGCATTTT
CASSGHGVNQPQHF
>TRBV28|TRBJ1-5|-|-
TGTGCCAGCAGTTTTGAGGGACACTATCCTCAGCCCCAGCATTTT
CASSFEGHYPQPQHF